One and the same sample provided the 15 T cell receptor beta chains below, sequenced in a study of T cells in women clearing cervical HPV infection. Data came from immunoSEQ multiplex PCR; TCRdb stores just in-frame clones and leaves some out. Listed are about 40,000 clones; 7.6% falls within the top ten. What was sequenced was blood buffy coat. These receptor sequences come from a woman aged 18-70 years with a cervical HPV16 infection that either progressed to CIN3+ or cleared (not recorded which).

Points on this clone: Sequencing ends 3 residues short of the CDR3 end; the germline J gene provides the rest. The chain employs TRBV5-1 and TRBJ2-2; the match to TRBD2 covers 9 bases. Germline V gene lookup returns CDR1 SGHRS and CDR2 YFSETQ. The CDR3 covers 14 residues. The trim removed 5 bases at V and 7 bases at J, leaving 6 bases unmatched. The sequenced CDR3 bases are TGCGCCAGCAGGGGTAGCGGGAGTCACGGGGAG. Residues: CASRGSGSHGE. The complete CDR3 protein is CASRGSGSHGELFF.

For this clone: The read finishes 3 residues shy of the CDR3 end, and the germline J gene is used to complete it. This chain links TRBV2 with TRBJ2-4; D is unresolved. There are 16 residues in the CDR3. Between the trimmed V and J ends, which lost 5 bases and 0 bases, there was a span of 14 bases. The germline CDR1 and CDR2 sequences are SNHLY and FYNNEI. CDR3 DNA, as far as it was read: TGTGCCAGCAGTCTAGAAAAGTATTTAGCCAAAAACATT. This sequence encodes CASSLEKYLAKNI. The entire CDR3 reads CASSLEKYLAKNIQYF.

For this clone: The CDR3 is cut off 3 residues early in the read; its end comes from the germline J gene. The chain combines TRBV20-1 with TRBJ1-2; 8 bases fit TRBD1. Trimming cost V 3 bases and J 4 bases; bases outside gene matches: 13. The CDR3 is made up of 16 amino acids. The germline CDR1 and CDR2 sequences are DFQATT and SNEGSKA (reference sequence). Partial CDR3 DNA: TGCAGTGCTAGGCACTTATGGGACAGGCCCGGCTATGGC. The encoded protein is CSARHLWDRPGYG. The CDR3 in full is CSARHLWDRPGYGYTF.

Comments on this clone: Read coverage stops 3 residues before the CDR3 terminus; the germline J gene supplies the remainder. J is TRBJ2-1 and V is TRBV10-2, with 10 nucleotides matching TRBD2. The germline V gene has CDR1 WSHSY and CDR2 SAAADI. J was trimmed by 5 bases and V by 7 bases; bases with no gene match: 5. The CDR3 loop spans 14 amino acids. CDR3 in amino acids: CASINLAGDNEQFF. The sequenced CDR3 bases are TGCGCCAGCATTAACCTAGCGGGAGACAATGAG.

The CDR3 bases that were read are TGTGCCAGCTCACACCGACTAGCGAACCAAGAGACC. Its translation is CASSHRLANQET. The full CDR3 protein is CASSHRLANQETQYF. The J gene is TRBJ2-5, the V gene TRBV18; TRBD2 aligns across 8 bases. The CDR3 end falls 3 residues outside the read, so it is completed with the germline J gene. Per germline, CDR1 KGHSH and CDR2 LQKENI. This CDR3 spans 15 amino acids. After removal of 4 bases from V and 0 bases from J, the junction contained 4 bases not matched to a gene. The full variable domain, with the rest looked up from reference TRBV18 and TRBJ2-5, is NAGVMQNPRHLVRRRGQEARLRCSPMKGHSHVYWYRQLPEEGLKFMVYLQKENIIDESGMPKERFSAEFPKEGPSILRIQQVVRGDSAAYFCASSHRLANQETQYFGPGTRLLVL.

Regarding this clone: The read is 3 residues too short to cover the CDR3 end, so that end is filled in from the germline J gene. This chain links TRBV5-1 with TRBJ2-3; D is possibly TRBD1 (6 bases). The V end was cut by 0 bases, the J end by 3 bases, with 8 bases between. This CDR3 spans 14 amino acids. Germline CDR1 is SGHRS and CDR2 is YFSETQ. CDR3 bases read: TGCGCCAGCAGCTTGGACAGGGAGACAGATACG. Its protein is CASSLDRETDT. The full CDR3 protein reads CASSLDRETDTQYF.

Notes on this clone: The read comes to an end 3 residues before the CDR3 does, leaving the germline J gene to fill in the end. V gene TRBV19 combines with J gene TRBJ2-3; TRBD2 agrees at 12 bases. The junction had 4 bases not matched to a gene; V was cut back by 4 bases and J by 2 bases. Germline CDR1 reads LNHDA; CDR2 reads SQIVND (reference sequence). The CDR3 contains 16 residues. The CDR3 loop reads CASSSRLAGDTDTQYF. CDR3 bases read: TGTGCCAGTAGTAGTCGACTAGCGGGAGACACAGATACG. The full variable domain, in which reference TRBV19 and TRBJ2-3 provide the parts outside the CDR3, is DGGITQSPKYLFRKEGQNVTLSCEQNLNHDAMYWYRQDPGQGLRLIYYSQIVNDFQKGDIAEGYSVSREKKESFPLTVTSAQKNPTAFYLCASSSRLAGDTDTQYFGPGTRLTVL.

The part of the CDR3 DNA that was read is TGTGCCAGCACCGCAGGGGGCTCGAACACTGAA. Its protein product is CASTAGGSNTE. The whole CDR3 protein reads CASTAGGSNTEAFF. The rearrangement uses TRBV7-9 and TRBJ1-1; 8 nucleotides match TRBD1. Read sequence stops 3 residues before the CDR3 end, and the germline J gene provides the missing end. Germline loops: CDR1 SEHNR, CDR2 FQNEAQ (reference sequence). The V and J ends lost 7 bases and 1 base, in that order; junction bases with no gene match: 5. The CDR3 consists of 14 residues.

With regard to this clone: From the germline J gene comes the end of the CDR3, since the read stops 3 residues before it. The J gene is TRBJ2-7, the V gene TRBV7-2; 8 bases fit TRBD1. The ends lost 6 bases at V and 3 bases at J; junction bases unmatched: 7. The CDR3 is made up of 14 amino acids. Per germline, CDR1 SGHTA and CDR2 FQGNSA. The CDR3 DNA, read in part, is TGTGCCAGCAGGCCGACAGGGGCTAACTACGAG. Translation gives CASRPTGANYE. The CDR3 reads in full as CASRPTGANYEQYF.

Note on this clone: The CDR3 extends 3 residues past the end of the read, so its final part is completed from the germline J gene. V gene TRBV20-1 combines with J gene TRBJ2-1; 7 positions agree with TRBD1. V lost 6 bases to trimming and J lost 7 bases; unmatched junction nucleotides: 24. The CDR3 sequence is 18 residues long. The V gene's germline CDR1 is DFQATT and CDR2 SNEGSKA (reference sequence). The CDR3 bases that were read are TGCAGTGCCGGCTCCGCTAACGCGTACAGGGGCATTGGGAATGAG. Translated: CSAGSANAYRGIGNE. The complete CDR3 sequence is CSAGSANAYRGIGNEQFF.

Note on this clone: Read coverage stops 3 residues before the CDR3 terminus; the germline J gene supplies the remainder. This chain links TRBV5-5 with TRBJ1-1; TRBD1 might be the D (5 bases). The V and J ends lost 4 bases and 3 bases respectively, with 16 bases between them. The V gene's germline CDR1 is SGHKS and CDR2 YYEKEE (reference sequence). The CDR3 sequence is 15 residues long. The sequenced part of the CDR3 DNA is TGTGCCAGCAGCGGTGCTTCTTCGGGGGACACTGAA. This encodes CASSGASSGDTE. The full CDR3 reads CASSGASSGDTEAFF.

Remarks on this clone: The read comes to an end 3 residues before the CDR3 does, leaving the germline J gene to fill in the end. This rearrangement joins TRBV5-1 to TRBJ1-2; D not resolved. The CDR3 runs to 12 residues. Germline CDR1 reads SGHRS; CDR2 reads YFSETQ. The CDR3 reads CASSLDRWGYTF. Incomplete CDR3 DNA: TGCGCCAGCAGCTTGGATAGATGGGGC.

The covered CDR3 bases are TGTGCCAGCAGCCTCCCGAGCGGGAGAGGAGAGACC. Amino acids: CASSLPSGRGET. The CDR3 reads in full as CASSLPSGRGETQYF. This chain uses TRBV5-5 with TRBJ2-5; TRBD2 matches at 8 bases. The observed sequence ends 3 residues before the CDR3 terminus, with the missing tail filled in from the germline J gene. CDR1 and CDR2 (germline): SGHKS, YYEKEE (reference sequence). The junction had 9 bases not matched to a gene; V was cut back by 4 bases and J by 4 bases. This CDR3 is 15 amino acids long. Full variable domain (outside the CDR3, taken from reference TRBV5-5 and TRBJ2-5): DAGVTQSPTHLIKTRGQQVTLRCSPISGHKSVSWYQQVLGQGPQFIFQYYEKEERGRGNFPDRFSARQFPNYSSELNVNALLLGDSALYLCASSLPSGRGETQYFGPGTRLLVL.

On this clone itself: From the germline J gene comes the end of the CDR3, since the read stops 3 residues before it. V gene TRBV5-3 combines with J gene TRBJ1-1; 8 nucleotides match TRBD1. TRBV5-3 is given ORF status, its function remaining uncertain. The CDR3 runs 15 residues. The V and J ends lost 5 bases and 1 base, in that order; junction bases with no gene match: 7. Here the CDR3 reads CARSLDRGRNTEAFF. CDR3 DNA (partial): TGTGCCAGAAGTTTAGACAGGGGTCGGAACACTGAA.

To note about this clone: Read data end 3 residues before the CDR3 end; the end is taken from the germline J gene. J is TRBJ2-1 and V is TRBV20-1; 7 nucleotides line up with TRBD2. The CDR3 is 17 residues long. Per germline, CDR1 DFQATT and CDR2 SNEGSKA (reference sequence). The V gene end was trimmed by 1 base and the J gene end by 0 bases; junction bases not matched to a gene: 9. The DNA read from the CDR3 is TGCAGTGCTAGAGTGTTCAGCGGGGTAGGCTCCTACAATGAG. This sequence encodes CSARVFSGVGSYNE. The full CDR3 reads CSARVFSGVGSYNEQFF.